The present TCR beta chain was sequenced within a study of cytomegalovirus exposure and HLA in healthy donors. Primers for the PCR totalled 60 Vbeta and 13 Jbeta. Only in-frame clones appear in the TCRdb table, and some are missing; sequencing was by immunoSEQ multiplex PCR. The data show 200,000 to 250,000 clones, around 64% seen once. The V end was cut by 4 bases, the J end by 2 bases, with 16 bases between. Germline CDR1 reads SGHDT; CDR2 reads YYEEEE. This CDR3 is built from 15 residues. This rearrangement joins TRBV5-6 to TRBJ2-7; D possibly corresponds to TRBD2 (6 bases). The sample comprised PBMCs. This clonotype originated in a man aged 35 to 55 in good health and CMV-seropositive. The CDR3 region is CASSGGRGSTYEQYF. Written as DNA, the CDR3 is TGTGCCAGCAGCGGTGGGCGGGGCTCGACCTACGAGCAGTACTTC.